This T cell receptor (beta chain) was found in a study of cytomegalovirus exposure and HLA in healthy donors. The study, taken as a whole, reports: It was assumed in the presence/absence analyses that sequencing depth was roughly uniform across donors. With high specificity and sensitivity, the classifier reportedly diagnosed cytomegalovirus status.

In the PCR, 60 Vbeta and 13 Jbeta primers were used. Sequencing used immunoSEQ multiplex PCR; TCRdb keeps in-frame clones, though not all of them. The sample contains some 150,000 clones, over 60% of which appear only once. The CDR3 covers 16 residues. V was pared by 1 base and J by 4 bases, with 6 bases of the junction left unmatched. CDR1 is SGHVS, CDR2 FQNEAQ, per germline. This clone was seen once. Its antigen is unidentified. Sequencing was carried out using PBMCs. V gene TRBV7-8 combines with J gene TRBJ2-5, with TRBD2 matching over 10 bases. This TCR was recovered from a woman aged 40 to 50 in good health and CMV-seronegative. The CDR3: CASSLGGASGGETQYF. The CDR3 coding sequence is TGTGCCAGCAGCTTAGGTGGGGCTAGCGGGGGAGAGACCCAGTACTTC.